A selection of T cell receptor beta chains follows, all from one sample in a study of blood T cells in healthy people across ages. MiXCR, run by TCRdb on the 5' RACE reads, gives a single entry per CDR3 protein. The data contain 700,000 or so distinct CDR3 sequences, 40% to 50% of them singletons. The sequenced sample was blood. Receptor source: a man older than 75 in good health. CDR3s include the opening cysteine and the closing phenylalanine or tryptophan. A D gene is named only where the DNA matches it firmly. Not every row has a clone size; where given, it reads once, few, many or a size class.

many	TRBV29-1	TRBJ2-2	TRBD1	CSVEGKRTGKTGELFF	TGCAGCGTTGAAGGCAAAAGGACAGGGAAGACCGGGGAGCTGTTTTTT
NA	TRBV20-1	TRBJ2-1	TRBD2	CSARDLKKGIAGGPHEQFF	TGCAGTGCTAGAGACCTGAAGAAAGGAATAGCGGGGGGGCCCCATGAGCAGTTCTTC
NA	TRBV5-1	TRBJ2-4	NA	CASSLGAGAKNIQYF	TGCGCCAGCAGCTTAGGTGCGGGAGCCAAAAACATTCAGTACTTC
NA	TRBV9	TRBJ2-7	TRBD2	CASSFLPRASGDSYNEQYF	TGTGCCAGCAGCTTCCTCCCCCGGGCTAGCGGGGATTCCTACAATGAGCAGTACTTC
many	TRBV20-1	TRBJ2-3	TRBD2	CSAPTSGGASTDTQYF	TGCAGTGCTCCGACTAGCGGGGGGGCAAGCACAGATACGCAGTATTTT
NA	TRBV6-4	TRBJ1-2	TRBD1	CASSATGGHVAYGYTF	TGTGCCAGCAGTGCTACAGGGGGACATGTGGCCTATGGCTACACCTTC
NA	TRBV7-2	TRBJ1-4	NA	CTSSSTGILGGEKLFF	TGTACCAGCAGCTCTACAGGGATTCTAGGGGGTGAAAAACTGTTTTTT
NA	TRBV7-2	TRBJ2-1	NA	CASSLEISEQFF	TGTGCCAGCAGCTTAGAGATAAGTGAGCAGTTCTTC
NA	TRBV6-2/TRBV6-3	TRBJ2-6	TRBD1	CASSYLTGSSGANVLTF	TGTGCCAGCAGTTACTTGACAGGGAGCTCTGGGGCCAACGTCCTGACTTTC
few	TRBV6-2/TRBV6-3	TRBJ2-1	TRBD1	CASSDGTGGPTGNEQFF	TGTGCCAGCAGCGACGGGACAGGGGGCCCTACTGGCAATGAGCAGTTCTTC
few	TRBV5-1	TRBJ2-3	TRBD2	CASSPQAQRGLYTDTQYF	TGCGCCAGCAGCCCCCAGGCCCAGCGGGGCCTTTACACAGATACGCAGTATTTT
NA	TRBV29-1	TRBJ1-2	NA	CSVEYGGPGGYTF	TGCAGCGTTGAATACGGGGGACCGGGTGGCTACACCTTC
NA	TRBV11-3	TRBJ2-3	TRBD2	CASSGTNTDTQYF	TGTGCCAGCAGCGGGACTAACACAGATACGCAGTATTTT
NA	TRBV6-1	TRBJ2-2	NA	CASRGAITGELFF	TGTGCCAGCAGGGGCGCCATCACCGGGGAGCTGTTTTTT
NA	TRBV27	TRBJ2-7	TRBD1	CASSQQGVGVGEQYF	TGTGCCAGCAGTCAACAGGGGGTTGGTGTTGGCGAGCAGTACTTC
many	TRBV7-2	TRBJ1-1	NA	CASQRGGLPNTEAFF	TGTGCCAGCCAGAGGGGGGGGCTACCGAACACTGAAGCTTTCTTT
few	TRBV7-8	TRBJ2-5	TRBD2	CASSPWGSGRLQETQYF	TGTGCCAGCAGCCCATGGGGTAGCGGGAGGTTACAAGAGACCCAGTACTTC
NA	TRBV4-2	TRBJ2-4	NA	CASSQELGIENIQYF	TGTGCCAGCAGCCAGGAGCTGGGGATTGAAAACATTCAGTACTTC
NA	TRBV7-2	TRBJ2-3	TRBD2	CANSLGLAGGTDTQYF	TGTGCCAACAGCCTTGGACTAGCGGGGGGCACAGATACGCAGTATTTT
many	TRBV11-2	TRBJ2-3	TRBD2	CASSSITSGRARDTQYF	TGTGCCAGCAGCTCCATTACTAGCGGGAGGGCCAGAGATACGCAGTATTTT
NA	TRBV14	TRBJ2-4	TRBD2	CASSQGLAGPQNIQYF	TGTGCCAGCAGCCAAGGACTAGCGGGACCCCAAAACATTCAGTACTTC
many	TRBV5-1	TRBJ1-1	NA	CASRVRANTEAFF	TGCGCCAGCAGGGTCCGGGCGAACACTGAAGCTTTCTTT
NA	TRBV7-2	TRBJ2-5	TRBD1	CASSPDRGGNEQYF	TGTGCCAGCAGCCCAGACAGGGGGGGGAATGAGCAGTACTTC
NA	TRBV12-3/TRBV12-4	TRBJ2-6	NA	CASSTRGSGANVLTF	TGTGCCAGCAGTACCCGGGGTTCCGGGGCCAACGTCCTGACTTTC
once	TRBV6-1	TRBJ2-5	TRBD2	CASRSGGGPTQYF	TGTGCCAGCAGAAGCGGGGGGGGACCGACCCAGTACTTC
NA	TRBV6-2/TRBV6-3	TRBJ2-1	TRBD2	CASSYFLAGGPNEQFF	TGTGCCAGCAGTTACTTTCTAGCGGGAGGCCCCAATGAGCAGTTCTTC
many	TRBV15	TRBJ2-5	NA	CATSRAVQGEETQYF	TGTGCCACCAGCAGAGCCGTACAGGGTGAGGAGACCCAGTACTTC
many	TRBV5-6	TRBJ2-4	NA	CASSLVGLQAKNIQYF	TGTGCCAGCAGCTTGGTAGGACTCCAAGCCAAAAACATTCAGTACTTC
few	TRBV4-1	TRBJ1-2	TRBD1	CASSRLGTVYGYTF	TGCGCCAGCAGCCGCCTCGGGACAGTTTATGGCTACACCTTC